This section outlines one TCR beta chain sequence together with its context. Antigen specificity is unknown. This CDR3 is built from 13 residues. Germline V gene data show CDR1 as SGHDT and CDR2 as YYEEEE. V dropped 1 base and J dropped 9 bases, with 14 bases sitting between them. This specimen belongs to a study of OX40 agonist ivuxolimab in advanced cancers. As for the study in general: Partial responses were achieved by three patients, of whom one had hepatocellular carcinoma and two had cutaneous melanoma.

Points from the study as a whole: Expanded clones belonging to CD8+ T cells outnumbered, on average, those of CD4+.

Some clones are missing from TCRdb's copy, which holds only in-frame ones; the method was immunoSEQ multiplex PCR. The sample gives about 94,000 clones, around 86% of which show up once; under 0.35% is in the top ten. V usage is TRBV5-6 and J usage is TRBJ2-7, with D tentatively TRBD2 (5 bases). This receptor was obtained from an adult with an advanced solid tumor such as melanoma, head and neck, liver or kidney cancer. The sequencing used CD4+ or CD8+ T cells sorted from blood, collected in a trial of the OX40 agonist ivuxolimab. CDR3 sequence reads: CASSLPGVIAQYF. In DNA form, the CDR3 reads TGTGCCAGCAGCTTGCCCGGGGTTATCGCGCAGTACTTC. The variable domain in full, with the rest retrieved from reference TRBV5-6 and TRBJ2-7, is DAGVTQSPTHLIKTRGQQVTLRCSPKSGHDTVSWYQQALGQGPQFIFQYYEEEERQRGNFPDRFSGHQFPNYSSELNVNALLLGDSALYLCASSLPGVIAQYFGPGTRLTVT.